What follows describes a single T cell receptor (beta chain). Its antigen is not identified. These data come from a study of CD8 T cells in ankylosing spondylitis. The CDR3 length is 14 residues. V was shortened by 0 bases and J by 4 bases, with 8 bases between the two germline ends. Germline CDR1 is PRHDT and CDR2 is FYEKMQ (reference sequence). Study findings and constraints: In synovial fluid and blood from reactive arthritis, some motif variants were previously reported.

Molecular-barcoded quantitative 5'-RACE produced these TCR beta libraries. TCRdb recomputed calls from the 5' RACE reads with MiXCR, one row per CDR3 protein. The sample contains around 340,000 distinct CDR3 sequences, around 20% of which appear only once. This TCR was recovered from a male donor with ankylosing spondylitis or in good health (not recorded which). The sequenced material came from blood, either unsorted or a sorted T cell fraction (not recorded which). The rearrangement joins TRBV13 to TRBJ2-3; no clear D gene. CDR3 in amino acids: CASSLGFFADTQYF. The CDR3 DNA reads TGTGCCAGCAGCTTAGGTTTTTTCGCAGATACGCAGTATTTT.